The entry below describes one T cell receptor beta chain. What it recognizes is unknown. In germline, CDR1 is MNHEY, CDR2 SVGAGI. This CDR3 has 14 residues. V lost 2 bases and J lost 8, with 12 bases in between. Cryopreserved PBMCs yielded approximately 2 micrograms of genomic DNA for TCR beta libraries. This sample is part of a study of cytotoxic CD8 clonotypes in ibrutinib-treated CLL. Points from the study as a whole: Public clonotypes occurred uncommonly; on treatment, they contracted or remained stable.

Sequenced by immunoSEQ multiplex PCR; TCRdb stores in-frame clones only, minus some. The sample includes about 26,000 clones, approximately 85% of them seen just once. The sequence was collected from a human donor with chronic lymphocytic leukemia. This chain uses TRBV6-5 with TRBJ1-4, with D possibly TRBD1 on 6 matching bases. This specimen consisted of PBMCs, obtained after 24 months of ibrutinib treatment. In nucleotides, the CDR3 is TGTGCCAGCAGTTACCAGGGGATAAGGGAAAAACTGTTTTTT. Its protein is CASSYQGIREKLFF.